Listed here are 31 T cell receptor beta chains from one sample, sequenced in a study of early T cells in non-severe SARS-CoV-2 infection. Via MiXCR, TCRdb re-called the 5' RACE reads, giving one row per CDR3 protein. The repertoire holds 20,000 or so distinct CDR3 sequences, with around 4.8% as singletons. Sequenced input: whole blood. All receptors derive from an adult who was a healthcare worker with PCR-confirmed SARS-CoV-2 infection or an uninfected control (not recorded which).

In its sample, this clonotype was seen a few times. The rearrangement links TRBV7-6 to TRBJ2-2; 7 positions agree with TRBD2. CDR1 is SGHVS and CDR2 is FNYEAQ in the germline V gene. The length of the CDR3 is 17 residues. The trim removed 1 base at V and 2 bases at J, leaving 7 bases unmatched. Here the CDR3 DNA reads TGTGCCAGCAGCTTAGGGGTACTAGCGACTAACACCGGGGAGCTGTTTTTT. Protein sequence: CASSLGVLATNTGELFF.

This clonotype was picked up a small number of times. This rearrangement joins TRBV30 to TRBJ2-7; a weak D match, TRBD2 (6 bases). V lost 3 bases, J lost 6 bases, and 9 bases lay in between. The CDR3 has 11 amino acids. CDR1 and CDR2 (germline): GTSNPN, SVGIG (reference sequence). CDR3 nucleotides: TGTGCCTGGAGCTGGGAGGCCGAGCAGTACTTC. As protein: CAWSWEAEQYF.

This clonotype was detected ten times or more. This chain uses TRBV10-3 with TRBJ1-2; 10 positions agree with TRBD1. This CDR3 spans 16 amino acids. After removal of 3 bases from V and 2 bases from J, the junction contained 6 bases not matched to a gene. Germline CDR1 is ENHRY and CDR2 is SYGVKD. CDR3 in DNA: TGTGCCATCAGTGAACCGGGACAGGGGACCAACTATGGCTACACCTTC. This encodes CAISEPGQGTNYGYTF.

This clonotype was picked up many times. The V gene is TRBV10-3, the J gene TRBJ1-5, with D unclear. Germline lookup yields CDR1 ENHRY and CDR2 SYGVKD. The CDR3 extends over 12 amino acids. V was clipped by 2 bases and J by 10 bases, with 9 bases between them. Written as DNA, the CDR3 is TGTGCCATCAGTGAGGGGGTCGGACCCCAGCATTTT. Translation: CAISEGVGPQHF.

The sample holds many counts of this clonotype. This chain's CDR3 is CASSPIGGLGYTF. The CDR3 coding sequence is TGTGCCAGCAGTCCAATCGGGGGTCTTGGCTACACCTTC. J is TRBJ1-2 and V is TRBV2, with D maybe TRBD1 (5 bases). The CDR3 sequence is 13 residues long. Trimming removed 5 bases from V and 7 bases from J, with 14 bases in between. Germline V gene lookup returns CDR1 SNHLY and CDR2 FYNNEI.

This clonotype was seen ten or more times. The V call is TRBV18, the J call TRBJ2-7, with D perhaps matching TRBD1 (6 bases). The CDR3 has 14 residues. Germline V CDR1 and CDR2: KGHSH, LQKENI. Between the trimmed V and J ends, which lost 2 bases and 3 bases, there was a span of 11 bases. The CDR3 DNA reads TGTGCCAGCTCACCAGGGGACACCAACTACGAGCAGTACTTC. Its protein product is CASSPGDTNYEQYF.

V is TRBV3-1 and J is TRBJ2-7; D call uncertain. The ends were cut back, 4 bases at V and 7 bases at J, with 17 bases in the middle. The CDR3 sequence is 14 residues long. Germline values: CDR1 LGHDT, CDR2 YNNKEL (reference sequence). The CDR3 DNA sequence: TGTGCCAGCAGCCCTATCAGAGACCCTAGAGAGCAGTACTTC. It is translated as CASSPIRDPREQYF.

Many counts were recorded for this clonotype. The V call is TRBV29-1, the J call TRBJ2-1; D ambiguous. This CDR3 region has 11 residues. Germline V lookup: CDR1 SQVTM, CDR2 ANQGSEA. With 7 bases removed from V and 8 bases from J, the gap between germline ends came to 12 bases. The CDR3 DNA reads TGCAGCGGAGAGTTTTTCGATGAGCAGTTCTTC. This codes for CSGEFFDEQFF.

The J gene is TRBJ2-3, the V gene TRBV28; D gene uncertain. Per germline, CDR1 MDHEN and CDR2 SYDVKM. With 6 bases removed from V and 6 bases from J, the gap between germline ends came to 10 bases. The CDR3 sequence is 12 residues long. The CDR3, as DNA: TGTGCCAGCAGCCCCCGACATGATACGCAGTATTTT. This codes for CASSPRHDTQYF. The whole variable domain, filled in from reference TRBV28 and TRBJ2-3, reads DVKVTQSSRYLVKRTGEKVFLECVQDMDHENMFWYRQDPGLGLRLIYFSYDVKMKEKGDIPEGYSVSREKKERFSLILESASTNQTSMYLCASSPRHDTQYFGPGTRLTVL.

In its sample, this clonotype was seen many times. The genes are TRBV7-9 and TRBJ2-5, with D perhaps assigned TRBD1 or TRBD2 (5 bases each). With 4 bases removed from V and 0 bases from J, the gap between germline ends came to 9 bases. CDR1 SEHNR and CDR2 FQNEAQ come from the germline V gene (reference sequence). CDR3 length: 14 residues. In DNA form, the CDR3 reads TGTGCCAGCAGCTACGGGACGAACCAAGAGACCCAGTACTTC. It encodes CASSYGTNQETQYF.

This clonotype has at least ten counts. The chain links TRBV5-4 to TRBJ2-5, with D perhaps matching TRBD2 (6 bases). Trimming pared 2 bases from V and 1 base from J, leaving 12 bases between. CDR3 length: 15 residues. Looked up from germline, CDR1 is SGHNT and CDR2 is YYREEE (reference sequence). CDR3 DNA sequence: TGTGCCAGCAGCTTTCGGGCGGGGAGCCAAGAGACCCAGTACTTC. This encodes CASSFRAGSQETQYF.

This clonotype was observed at least ten times. The gene calls are TRBV5-5 and TRBJ1-4; D unresolved. Germline V gives CDR1 SGHKS, CDR2 YYEKEE (reference sequence). The CDR3 has 14 amino acids. V was pared by 2 bases and J by 0 bases, with 5 bases between. The DNA for the CDR3 is TGTGCCAGCAGCTTTACAGCAACTAATGAAAAACTGTTTTTT. Translating it yields CASSFTATNEKLFF.

This clonotype was detected many times. V usage is TRBV29-1 and J usage is TRBJ2-1, with D perhaps matching TRBD1 (6 bases). Germline-derived CDR1 and CDR2 are SQVTM and ANQGSEA. The CDR3 totals 14 residues. V lost 6 bases to trimming and J lost 2 bases, with 14 bases between them. The DNA for the CDR3 is TGCAGCGTCGCTAAACAGGGTGCCTACAATGAGCAGTTCTTC. It is translated as CSVAKQGAYNEQFF.

This clonotype was counted only a few times. The rearrangement uses TRBV7-2 and TRBJ2-7; D not certain. The CDR3 length is 14 residues. Per the germline V gene, CDR1 is SGHTA and CDR2 is FQGNSA. Trimming removed 4 bases from V and 1 base from J, with 11 bases in between. The CDR3 region is CASSSQWRSYEQYF. The CDR3 region has the DNA TGTGCCAGCAGCTCTCAATGGAGATCCTACGAGCAGTACTTC.

There are many counts of this clonotype. This chain joins TRBV4-3 and TRBJ2-5; tentative D call: TRBD2 (7 bases). The V end was cut by 0 bases, the J end by 5 bases, with 13 bases between. CDR1 is LGHNA, CDR2 YSLEER, per germline. This CDR3 region has 15 residues. The CDR3: CASSQDPGGRETQYF. CDR3 nucleotide sequence: TGCGCCAGCAGCCAAGATCCGGGGGGCAGGGAGACCCAGTACTTC.

This clonotype was counted ten times or more. V is TRBV20-1 and J is TRBJ1-1; D may be TRBD1 (5 bases). V lost 1 base to trimming and J lost 1 base, with 16 bases between them. The CDR3 contains 16 residues. CDR1 is DFQATT and CDR2 is SNEGSKA in the germline V gene (reference sequence). CDR3 region: CSARGWGPGPNTEAFF. In DNA form, the CDR3 reads TGCAGTGCTAGAGGGTGGGGCCCAGGGCCGAACACTGAAGCTTTCTTT.

This clonotype was observed a few times. The CDR3 region has the DNA TGTGCCAGCAGCATACCGGGACAGGGAGCAGGGGCCAACGTCCTGACTTTC. Its translation: CASSIPGQGAGANVLTF. The chain joins TRBV11-2 to TRBJ2-6, with TRBD1 matching 9 bases. CDR1 SGHAT and CDR2 FQNNGV come from the germline V gene. Trimming at V came to 5 bases and at J to 4 bases, leaving 9 bases not matched to a gene. CDR3 size: 17 residues.

This clonotype is deemed medium-sized. The V gene is TRBV5-1, the J gene TRBJ2-1; 10 nucleotides line up with TRBD1. Germline CDR1 SGHRS, CDR2 YFSETQ. After removal of 4 bases from V and 4 bases from J, the junction contained 5 bases not matched to a gene. The CDR3 covers 15 residues. CDR3 in amino acids: CASSMGTGEYNEQFF. The CDR3 nucleotides are TGCGCCAGCAGCATGGGGACAGGGGAGTACAATGAGCAGTTCTTC.

V usage is TRBV20-1 and J usage is TRBJ2-7; tentative D call: TRBD2 (5 bases). The CDR3 runs to 13 residues. Germline CDR1 reads DFQATT; CDR2 reads SNEGSKA (reference sequence). V lost 4 bases to trimming and J lost 6 bases, with 16 bases between them. The CDR3 reads CSAISDFQGEQYF. Written as DNA, the CDR3 is TGCAGTGCTATATCGGACTTCCAAGGCGAGCAGTACTTC.

This clonotype is classed as medium-sized. The chain links TRBV7-9 to TRBJ1-2; 10 nucleotides agree with TRBD1. The germline gives CDR1 SEHNR, CDR2 FQNEAQ (reference sequence). The CDR3 has 17 amino acids. V lost 1 base and J lost 5; bases outside the gene matches: 10. CDR3 residues: CASSLEGTGASLYGYTF. CDR3 bases: TGTGCCAGCAGCTTAGAAGGGACAGGGGCTTCGCTTTATGGCTACACCTTC. Full variable domain (outside the CDR3, taken from reference TRBV7-9 and TRBJ1-2): DTGVSQNPRHKITKRGQNVTFRCDPISEHNRLYWYRQTLGQGPEFLTYFQNEAQLEKSRLLSDRFSAERPKGSFSTLEIQRTEQGDSAMYLCASSLEGTGASLYGYTFGSGTRLTVV.

This clonotype appeared many times. This chain joins TRBV5-1 and TRBJ1-1; TRBD1 matches at 9 bases. In germline, CDR1 is SGHRS, CDR2 YFSETQ. CDR3 size: 18 residues. The V and J ends lost 4 bases and 3 bases, in that order; junction bases with no gene match: 16. The CDR3 DNA reads TGCGCCAGCAGCCCAAGAATCCGGGACAGGGTCCGGGACACTGAAGCTTTCTTT. Its protein product is CASSPRIRDRVRDTEAFF.

This clonotype occurred many times. The chain uses TRBV7-7 and TRBJ2-5, with D possibly TRBD1 on 5 matching bases. Germline CDR1 SSHAT, CDR2 FNYEAQ (reference sequence). CDR3 size: 15 residues. V was cut by 1 base and J by 4 bases, with 13 bases left in between. CDR3 DNA sequence: TGTGCCAGCAGCTTAGGTGGGCAGGGTGCAGAGACCCAGTACTTC. Translated: CASSLGGQGAETQYF. Drawing the rest from reference TRBV7-7 and TRBJ2-5, the complete variable domain is GAGVSQSPRYKVTKRGQDVTLRCDPISSHATLYWYQQALGQGPEFLTYFNYEAQPDKSGLPSDRFSAERPEGSISTLTIQRTEQRDSAMYRCASSLGGQGAETQYFGPGTRLLVL.

This clonotype was recorded at least ten times. The V call is TRBV28, the J call TRBJ1-5; D may be TRBD1 (6 bases). The germline V gene has CDR1 MDHEN and CDR2 SYDVKM. The CDR3 is made up of 16 amino acids. V lost 7 bases, J lost 1 base, and 17 bases lay in between. The DNA of the CDR3 is TGTGCCAGCACGGAAGGGGGGGTCTGGAGCAATCAGCCCCAGCATTTT. Encoded protein: CASTEGGVWSNQPQHF.

This clonotype was recorded many times. The chain joins TRBV20-1 to TRBJ2-5; 11 bases are a match to TRBD2. CDR3 length: 14 residues. Germline-derived CDR1 and CDR2 are DFQATT and SNEGSKA (reference sequence). After removal of 5 bases from V and 5 bases from J, the junction contained 7 bases not matched to a gene. For the CDR3, the DNA is TGCAGTGCTGACCCCCTAGCGGGAGGCGAGACCCAGTACTTC. Translated: CSADPLAGGETQYF.

The rearrangement uses TRBV29-1 and TRBJ2-3; D gene uncertain. Trimming took 8 bases from V and 2 from J, leaving 11 bases between them. Germline V gives CDR1 SQVTM, CDR2 ANQGSEA. The length of the CDR3 is 12 residues. In DNA, the CDR3 is TGCAGCTGGGCTCCTTCCACAGATACGCAGTATTTT. Translated, it gives CSWAPSTDTQYF.

This clonotype was seen repeatedly, ten times or more. The V and J genes are TRBV3-1 and TRBJ2-3; 8 bases are a match to TRBD2. CDR3 size: 15 residues. Germline CDR1 LGHDT, CDR2 YNNKEL (reference sequence). V was clipped by 4 bases and J by 3 bases; unmatched bases: 6. This chain's CDR3 is CASSLFGGRTDTQYF. The CDR3 DNA is TGTGCCAGCAGCCTCTTCGGCGGGAGGACAGATACGCAGTATTTT.

This clonotype has at least ten counts. This chain links TRBV7-3 with TRBJ2-1, with 9 bases aligning to TRBD1. From germline, CDR1 is SGHTA and CDR2 FQGTGA. V was clipped by 5 bases and J by 4 bases; unmatched bases: 6. This CDR3 is 15 amino acids long. The CDR3 DNA reads as TGTGCCAGCAGCCGCGGACAGGGGAGATACAATGAGCAGTTCTTC. Encoded protein: CASSRGQGRYNEQFF.

This clonotype was detected many times. The V gene is TRBV12-3 or TRBV12-4, the J gene TRBJ1-1, with D tentatively TRBD1 (5 bases). The V end was cut by 7 bases, the J end by 1 base, with 10 bases between. The CDR3 has 13 residues. In DNA form, the CDR3 reads TGTGCCAGCACCGCGGACACGAACACTGAAGCTTTCTTT. This codes for CASTADTNTEAFF.

In this sample, this clonotype turned up many times. The rearrangement links TRBV7-8 to TRBJ2-3; D is possibly TRBD1 (6 bases). CDR3 size: 17 residues. The germline gives CDR1 SGHVS, CDR2 FQNEAQ. V gave up 3 bases and J gave up 4 bases, with 20 bases separating them. The CDR3 here is CASSFTSLGKGADTQYF. CDR3 bases: TGTGCCAGCAGCTTCACCTCACTAGGGAAGGGGGCAGATACGCAGTATTTT.

This clonotype was detected many times. The chain has TRBV6-2 or TRBV6-3 and TRBJ2-2, with a weak D call TRBD1 (5 bases). V gave up 0 bases and J gave up 7 bases, with 12 bases separating them. The CDR3 has 15 amino acids. The V gene's germline CDR1 is MNHEY and CDR2 SVGEGT. The CDR3 protein is CASSYSHPGLGELFF. The CDR3 DNA is TGTGCCAGCAGTTACTCGCACCCAGGGCTCGGGGAGCTGTTTTTT.

Worth noting for this clonotype: Being one base from a much bigger clone, this may be a read error. The chain joins TRBV18 to TRBJ2-7; no clear D gene. CDR1 KGHSH and CDR2 LQKENI come from the germline V gene. This CDR3 region has 15 residues. The CDR3: CASSPSPGGSYGQYF. CDR3 in DNA: TGTGCCAGCTCACCCTCCCCAGGCGGCAGCTACGGGCAGTACTTC. Complete variable domain (other parts from reference TRBV18 and TRBJ2-7): NAGVMQNPRHLVRRRGQEARLRCSPMKGHSHVYWYRQLPEEGLKFMVYLQKENIIDESGMPKERFSAEFPKEGPSILRIQQVVRGDSAAYFCASSPSPGGSYGQYFGPGTRLTVT.